Sequencing of this T cell receptor beta chain was carried out in a study of Graves' ophthalmopathy and Graves' hyperthyroidism (dated by TCRdb to 2017 to 2018). Regarding the complete study: Peripheral blood was collected at initial diagnosis, before any treatment. TCR beta repertoire signatures were used to distinguish Graves' ophthalmopathy from Graves' hyperthyroidism and to predict progression to ophthalmopathy. In total, approximately 140 blood samples were TCR-sequenced: some 43 ophthalmopathy, some 72 hyperthyroidism and about 17 hyperthyroidism-to-ophthalmopathy patients. A discovery set of 90 to 100 patients (approximately 45 ophthalmopathy, about 59 stable hyperthyroidism) was enrolled to explore V-J signatures distinguishing ophthalmopathy from hyperthyroidism. An independent validation cohort was composed of about 20 hyperthyroidism patients and around 16 patients who later progressed from hyperthyroidism to ophthalmopathy. T-cell repertoires of thyroid tissue and blood were compared in a handful of hyperthyroidism patients. Following sample collection, hyperthyroidism patients were given methimazole at a starting dose of 30 mg daily, and ophthalmopathy patients were given high-dose intravenous methylprednisolone. The roughly 100 discovery patients were divided at random into training and test sets in a 7:3 ratio. The study at large found these results: In cross-validation, the 13-signature model distinguished ophthalmopathy from stable hyperthyroidism with approximately 90% sensitivity and roughly 81% specificity, and in the test set the corresponding values were about 80% and 75%. In validation, the model predicted ophthalmopathy progression with about 71% sensitivity and approximately 78% specificity; 12 predicted patients were CT-confirmed with GO in a median of approximately six months. Sample size was not predetermined statistically, and investigators were not blinded to group allocation. Most expanded thyroid clonotypes with a frequency above 0.001 also appeared in blood, which suggests that blood repertoires may reflect the immune response in the thyroid.

This clonotype was detected many times. Its antigen target is currently unknown. Qualities for individual bases were not recorded, and no much larger clone is one base off. Taken from cysteine to phenylalanine, the CDR3 has 16 residues. Left in the record is the CDR3 DNA by itself, 48 bases read in frame from the first base. CDR1 and CDR2 (SGHVS, FQNEAQ) derive from the germline V gene. V and J are trimmed by 1 base and 1 base, and the gene matches miss 5 bases of the junction. Ophthalmopathy patients had moderately to severely active disease, Clinical Activity Score of at least 3, NOSPECS grade of at least 4, and disease duration under 3 months. Patients with other autoimmune diseases, uncontrolled infections, pregnancy or lactation were excluded from the study. Diagnosis was based on clinical symptoms, serum thyroxine, TRAb, thyroid ultrasound and orbital computed tomography. Ficoll-Paque density gradient centrifugation was used to isolate PBMCs from under 11 ml of fresh peripheral blood. Total RNA was extracted using Trizol reagent, and RNA quality was checked on an Agilent 2100 Bioanalyzer.

For repertoire sequencing, TCR beta CDR3 regions were amplified from RNA transcripts. HTBI primers and the Qiagen OneStep RT-PCR kit were used in a first-round RT-PCR, which was followed by a second-round multiplex PCR, size selection and purification. Libraries were sequenced paired-end with 100 bp reads on an Illumina HiSeq2000. The original pipeline was this. SOAPnuke was used to process the reads, throwing out any read that had adapters, had uncalled bases, had a mean Phred below 15, or lacked an exact constant-primer or identifier match. COPE v1.2.5 was used to merge high-quality paired reads. Each unique nucleotide sequence was defined as a clonotype, and clonotypes were aligned to IMGT TRB V, D and J references with MiTCR v1.1. Only V-J combinations with frequency above 0.0001 were analysed, covering approximately 99% of repertoires. For each V-J combination, a TCR clonal expansion and chaos score was defined as F50 clonal expansion divided by the chaos observed in the TCRdist matrix. Welch's t-statistics and random forest were used to reduce features to 13 V-J combinations, which were fed into a naive Bayes classifier. The Morisita-Horn index was used to measure how similar the thyroid and blood repertoires were. TCRdb handled the public reads itself, with Q25 trimming in fastp and clone calling in MiXCR, and kept productive beta chains. Under each unique CDR3 protein, matching rows form one entry showing the most common genes and DNA. Here the V and J calls rest on TCRdb's processing, not on the authors' analysis. The sample includes approximately 500,000 distinct CDR3 sequences, with about 15% observed a single time. Around 9.8% of the sample rests with the top ten.

The clonotype was recovered from a woman aged 25 to 39 with Graves' ophthalmopathy. Donor details come from another sample of the same person, matched by shared clones. The sequenced material came from blood. The sequence is built from TRBV7-8 and TRBJ2-5; 8 nucleotides in the junction match TRBD2. The CDR3 in this case is CASSLVGGGSQETQYF. Here is the DNA: TGTGCCAGCAGCTTAGTAGGCGGGGGGTCCCAAGAGACCCAGTACTTC.